This entry is about one TCR beta chain. This sample was taken from a study of blood T cell repertoires in COVID-19. Study overall: The United States, Italy and Spain were the sources of the acute and convalescent COVID-19 samples. In each case, the material was cDNA or gDNA derived from T cells, B-cell-depleted T cells, or PBMCs.

Germline values: CDR1 SGHRS, CDR2 YFSETQ. The CDR3 has 14 residues. J was trimmed by 4 bases and V by 4 bases; bases with no gene match: 6. As originally analysed: Cell counts per sample came from amplifying reference gene primers. The assay was immunoSEQ multiplex PCR, and TCRdb's table has in-frame clones only and misses some. Clone size and V and J calls were adopted from that table, with D and trimming inferred from the DNA. This table has 110,000 to 150,000 clones, approximately 82% appearing once. This chain connects TRBV5-1 to TRBJ2-3; 7 nucleotides match TRBD1. This receptor was taken from a man in his fifties or sixties with active or convalescent COVID-19. Sequencing input: peripheral blood. The CDR3 reads CASSPTGSADTQYF. DNA of the CDR3: TGCGCCAGCAGCCCGACAGGGTCCGCAGATACGCAGTATTTT.